This T cell receptor beta chain was identified during a study of blood T cell repertoires in COVID-19. The CDR3 is 13 amino acids. V lost 3 bases and J 3 bases, leaving 8 bases between the germline ends. From germline, CDR1 is SGHTA and CDR2 FQGNSA. Produced via immunoSEQ multiplex PCR; TCRdb's table is partial and in-frame only. The sample records 260,000 or so clones, approximately 88% being singletons. The receptor was isolated from a woman aged 40 to 49 with acute COVID-19. Material: PBMCs or T cells enriched from blood (not recorded which). The chain employs TRBV7-2 and TRBJ1-1; tentatively, D is TRBD1 (5 bases). CDR3 protein: CASSFGGYTEAFF. The DNA of the CDR3 is TGTGCCAGCAGCTTCGGGGGTTACACTGAAGCTTTCTTT.